Detailed here is one T cell receptor (beta chain). This clone was detected once. This receptor's antigen is unknown. No much larger clone exists at a distance of one base, and base qualities are not known. Each collaborating institution followed its own protocols to collect whole blood in K2EDTA tubes. For TCRbeta analysis, collaborators shipped samples in one of three forms: frozen whole blood, isolated PBMCs, or DNA extracted from either of those sample types. These data are taken from a study of blood T cell repertoires in COVID-19 (dated by TCRdb to 2019 to 2021). At the level of the whole study: Samples from collaborators originated in the United States, Italy and Spain and spanned both the acute and convalescent phases of COVID-19. The samples were drawn from the first 160 participants of the ongoing ImmuneRACE study and from 1,254 subjects provided by 6 global collaborators. A freely available public database, intended as a resource for researchers studying the immune response to SARS-CoV-2, is where the repertoires were released. The prospective study material was composed of cDNA or gDNA derived from T cells, B-cell-depleted T cells, or PBMCs. Where available, HLA class I and class II types were taken from metadata supplied by the sample provider and were not determined by assay-based typing. Subjects who had been exposed to COVID-19, were actively infected with it, or had recovered from it provided the deeply sampled blood TCRbeta repertoires that made up the dataset. Nearly every sample came with metadata listing a de-identified subject ID, COVID-19 status, age in years and sex.

TCRbeta CDR3 regions were amplified from genomic DNA by means of the immunoSEQ Assay, a bias-controlled multiplex PCR. The original pipeline was this. The number of nucleated cells in each sample was estimated by amplification of reference gene primers within the assay. To quantify the absolute abundance of each unique TCRbeta CDR3 rearrangement, sequence reads were collapsed and filtered. For each sample, productive Simpson clonality was calculated by taking the square root of Simpson's diversity index across productive rearrangements. The table comes from immuneACCESS by way of TCRdb, which keeps in-frame sequences with V and J called. Part of the clones is missing from these tables; in studies checked, under half for an unresolved V gene and the rest for unknown reasons. The D gene and trimming were derived from the DNA, and the V and J assignments and clone size from that table. The sample table lists 95,000 to 110,000 clones, about 87% of them with a count of one. The ten top clones hold over 12% of the sample.

Study-wide findings and limitations: Clinical and demographic metadata were provided uncurated, with the amount varying by source and participant.

The sequencing input was peripheral blood. This receptor was obtained from a man aged 45-60 years with acute or convalescent COVID-19.

In nucleotide form, the sequence is TGTGCCAGCAGCTTAACGACTAGCGGGAGTGGGGCCTCTTGGAATGAGCAGTTCTTC. Its product reads: CASSLTTSGSGASWNEQFF. The chain employs TRBV7-8 and TRBJ2-1, and 12 bases in between align with TRBD2. V lost 2 bases and J lost 7 bases, and the count of bases not matched to a germline gene is 15. CDR1 and CDR2 are read off the germline V gene as SGHVS and FQNEAQ. The CDR3 starts with the cysteine, ends with the phenylalanine, and has 19 residues. The DNA shown is the 57-base CDR3, in frame from base 1.